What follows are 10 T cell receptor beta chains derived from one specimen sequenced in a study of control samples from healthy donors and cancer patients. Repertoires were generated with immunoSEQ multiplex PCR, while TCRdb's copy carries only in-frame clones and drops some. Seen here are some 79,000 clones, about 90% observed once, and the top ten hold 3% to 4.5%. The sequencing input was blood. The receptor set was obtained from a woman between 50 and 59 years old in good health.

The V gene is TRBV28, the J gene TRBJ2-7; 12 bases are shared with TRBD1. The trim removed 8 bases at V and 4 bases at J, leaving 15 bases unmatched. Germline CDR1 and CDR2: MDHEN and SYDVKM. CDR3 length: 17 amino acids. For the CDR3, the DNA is TGTGCCAGCCGGGACAGGGGGCTGGGAATCGGATCTTACGAGCAGTACTTC. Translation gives CASRDRGLGIGSYEQYF.

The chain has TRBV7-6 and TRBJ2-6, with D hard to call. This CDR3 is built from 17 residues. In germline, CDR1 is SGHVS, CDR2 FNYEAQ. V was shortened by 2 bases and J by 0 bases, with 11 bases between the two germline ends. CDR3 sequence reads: CASSLMGSTSGANVLTF. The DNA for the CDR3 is TGTGCCAGCAGCTTAATGGGCTCTACCTCTGGGGCCAACGTCCTGACTTTC.

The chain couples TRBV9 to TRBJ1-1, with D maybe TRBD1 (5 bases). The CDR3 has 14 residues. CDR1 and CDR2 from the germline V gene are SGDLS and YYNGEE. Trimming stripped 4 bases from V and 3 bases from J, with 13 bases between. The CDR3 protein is CASSPRQLDTEAFF. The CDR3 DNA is TGTGCCAGCAGCCCCAGACAGTTAGACACTGAAGCTTTCTTT.

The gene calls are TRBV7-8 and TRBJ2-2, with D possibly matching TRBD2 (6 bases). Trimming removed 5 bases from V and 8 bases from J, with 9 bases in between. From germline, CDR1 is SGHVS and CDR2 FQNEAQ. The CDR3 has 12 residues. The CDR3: CASSPGRGELFF. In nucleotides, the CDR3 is TGTGCCAGCAGCCCGGGGAGGGGGGAGCTGTTTTTT.

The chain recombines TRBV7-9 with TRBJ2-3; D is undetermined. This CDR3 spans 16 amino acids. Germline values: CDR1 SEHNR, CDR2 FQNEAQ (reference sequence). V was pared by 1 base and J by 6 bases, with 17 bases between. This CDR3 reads CASSLGRARGFDTQYF. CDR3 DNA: TGTGCCAGCAGCTTAGGACGGGCTCGAGGTTTTGATACGCAGTATTTT.

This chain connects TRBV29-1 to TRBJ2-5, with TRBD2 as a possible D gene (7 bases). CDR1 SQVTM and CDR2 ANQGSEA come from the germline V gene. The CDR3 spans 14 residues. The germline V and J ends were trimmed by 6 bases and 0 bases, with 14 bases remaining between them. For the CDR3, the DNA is TGCAGCGTGGCGGGGGCACGGTACCAAGAGACCCAGTACTTC. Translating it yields CSVAGARYQETQYF.

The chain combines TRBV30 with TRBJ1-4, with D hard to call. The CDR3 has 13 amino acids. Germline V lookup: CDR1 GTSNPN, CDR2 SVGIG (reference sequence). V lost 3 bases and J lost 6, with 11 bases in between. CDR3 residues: CAWRGGVDEKLFF. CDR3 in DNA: TGTGCCTGGAGGGGTGGGGTCGATGAAAAACTGTTTTTT.

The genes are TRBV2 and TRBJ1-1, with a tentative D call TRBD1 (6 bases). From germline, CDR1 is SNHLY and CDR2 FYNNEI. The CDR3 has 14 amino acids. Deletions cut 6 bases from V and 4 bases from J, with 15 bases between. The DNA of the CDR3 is TGTGCCAGCAGGGTCCGGGGAGGGGGCACTGAAGCTTTCTTT. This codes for CASRVRGGGTEAFF.

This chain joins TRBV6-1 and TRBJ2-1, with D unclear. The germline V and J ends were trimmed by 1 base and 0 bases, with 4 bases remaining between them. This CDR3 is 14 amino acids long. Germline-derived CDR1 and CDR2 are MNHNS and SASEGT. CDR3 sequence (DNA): TGTGCCAGCAGTGAAGGCGGCTCCTACAATGAGCAGTTCTTC. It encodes CASSEGGSYNEQFF.

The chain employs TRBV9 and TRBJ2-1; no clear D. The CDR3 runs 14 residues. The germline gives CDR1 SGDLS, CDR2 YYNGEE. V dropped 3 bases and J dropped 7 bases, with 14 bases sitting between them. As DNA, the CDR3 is TGTGCCAGCAGCGAGGGCCGGGCCGGGAATGAGCAGTTCTTC. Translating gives CASSEGRAGNEQFF.